The T cell receptor (beta chain) under discussion was sequenced for a study of T cells in Graves' hyperthyroidism and ophthalmopathy. Germline loops: CDR1 MDHEN, CDR2 SYDVKM. V dropped 4 bases and J dropped 5; count of bases not matched to a gene: 8. The CDR3 consists of 16 residues. The TCR beta CDR3 regions underwent amplification using RNA transcripts as the source. First-round RT-PCR of the TCR CDR3 relied on the HTBI primer set. TCRdb reprocessed the multiplex PCR reads with MiXCR, giving one entry per CDR3 protein. The sample includes hundreds of thousands of distinct CDR3 sequences, around 21% of them seen just once. Many counts were recorded for this clonotype. Exclusion followed for patients with uncontrolled infection, other autoimmune disease, pregnancy or lactation.

Material: blood. The rearrangement uses TRBV28 and TRBJ2-5, with TRBD1 matching over 12 bases. This clonotype originated in a man aged 25 to 40 with Graves' ophthalmopathy. The CDR3 spells CASSSGTGGVWETQYF. For the CDR3, the DNA is TGTGCCAGCAGTTCTGGGACAGGGGGCGTTTGGGAGACCCAGTACTTC.